Given below is one T cell receptor beta chain in context. One end of the junction does not line up with germline, which may come from a read error. This record belongs to a study of neurological immune-mediated disorders. Time point denoted: longitudinal time-point 3. Unsorted libraries used 2 million PBMCs kept at -80 degrees C. With 10-nucleotide random UMIs included, cDNA was synthesized by 5'RACE. TCRdb reprocessed the 5' RACE reads with MiXCR, giving one entry per CDR3 protein. The data hold roughly 49,000 distinct CDR3 sequences, with about 12% observed a single time. CDR3 length: 13 amino acids. Germline values: CDR1 SGHRS, CDR2 YFSETQ.

The V and J genes are TRBV5-1 and TRBJ1-6; a weak D match, TRBD1 (5 bases). The source is a male donor with HTLV-1-associated myelopathy (HAM/TSP). Sequencing was carried out using PBMCs. The CDR3 sequence: CANSLEGSAPLHF. The DNA for the CDR3 is TGTGCCAACAGCTTGGAGGGGTCGGCACCCCTCCACTTT.